A selection of T cell receptor beta chains follows, all from one sample in a study of blood T cell repertoires in COVID-19. The data were produced by immunoSEQ multiplex PCR, yet TCRdb's version contains in-frame clones alone and is incomplete. Among 250,000 to 400,000 clones, around 90% were seen once, and the ten largest hold 2% to 3%. The specimen sequenced was PBMCs or T cells enriched from blood (not recorded which). These TCRs come from a man between 60 and 75 years old who had recovered from COVID-19. Both conserved end residues are part of each CDR3. Each record gives: D gene, J gene, clone size, V gene, CDR3 DNA, CDR3 protein. D genes are given only for firm matches. Part of the rows lack a size; the others show once, few, many or a class for expanded clones.

d_call: NA
j_call: TRBJ2-5
clone_size: once
v_call: TRBV5-8
cdr3_nt: TGTGCCAGCAGCTTGAAGAGGGAGCTCCCACCGGAGGAGACCCAGTACTTC
cdr3_aa: CASSLKRELPPEETQYF

d_call: NA
j_call: TRBJ1-3
clone_size: NA
v_call: TRBV4-1
cdr3_nt: TGCGCCAGCAGCCAATACTTCTCTGGAAACACCATATATTTT
cdr3_aa: CASSQYFSGNTIYF

d_call: NA
j_call: TRBJ2-1
clone_size: NA
v_call: TRBV14
cdr3_nt: TGTGCCAGCAGCCAAGGAGGAACTAGTATGCCTGTCTTC
cdr3_aa: CASSQGGTSMPVF

d_call: NA
j_call: TRBJ2-7
clone_size: NA
v_call: TRBV3-1/TRBV3-2
cdr3_nt: TGTGCCAGCAGCCAAGATCTTTGGGGTAGCGCCGTCTACGAGCAGTACTTC
cdr3_aa: CASSQDLWGSAVYEQYF

d_call: TRBD1
j_call: TRBJ2-5
clone_size: NA
v_call: TRBV13
cdr3_nt: TGTGCCAGCAGCTTAGCAACAGGGGGGAGGGAGACCCAGTACTTC
cdr3_aa: CASSLATGGRETQYF

d_call: NA
j_call: TRBJ1-1
clone_size: NA
v_call: TRBV3-1/TRBV3-2
cdr3_nt: TGTGCCAGCAGCCAAGGGGACTTGAGTGAAGCTTTCTTT
cdr3_aa: CASSQGDLSEAFF

d_call: TRBD2
j_call: TRBJ2-1
clone_size: NA
v_call: TRBV7-6
cdr3_nt: TGTGCCAGCAGCTTAGACACTATAGCGGGACCCAATGAGCAGTTCTTC
cdr3_aa: CASSLDTIAGPNEQFF

d_call: NA
j_call: TRBJ1-6
clone_size: NA
v_call: TRBV21-1
cdr3_nt: TGTGCCAGCAACGGGGGACGAAGAATGTCACCCCTCCACTTT
cdr3_aa: CASNGGRRMSPLHF

d_call: TRBD1
j_call: TRBJ2-1
clone_size: NA
v_call: TRBV24-1
cdr3_nt: TGTGCCACCAGTGCTGCCGACAGGGGCGGAACGGTTGAGCAGTTCTTC
cdr3_aa: CATSAADRGGTVEQFF

d_call: NA
j_call: TRBJ2-2
clone_size: NA
v_call: TRBV4-2
cdr3_nt: TGTGCCAGCAGCCAAGATCGGACCGGGGAGCTGTTTTTT
cdr3_aa: CASSQDRTGELFF

d_call: NA
j_call: TRBJ1-4
clone_size: NA
v_call: TRBV15
cdr3_nt: TGTGCCACCAACATTCCAGGGAACTTTGAAAAACTGTTTTTT
cdr3_aa: CATNIPGNFEKLFF

d_call: TRBD1
j_call: TRBJ2-5
clone_size: NA
v_call: TRBV9
cdr3_nt: TGTGCCAGCAGCGTAGGAGGGACAGGGGCCGAGACCCAGTACTTC
cdr3_aa: CASSVGGTGAETQYF

d_call: TRBD1
j_call: TRBJ1-2
clone_size: NA
v_call: TRBV6-1
cdr3_nt: TGTGCCAGCAGTGAAATTTGGAGGGGGCCCGGCTATGGCTACACCTTC
cdr3_aa: CASSEIWRGPGYGYTF

d_call: TRBD2
j_call: TRBJ2-1
clone_size: NA
v_call: TRBV9
cdr3_nt: TGTGCCAGCAGCGTAGTTCCGGGGGGAGGCAATGAGCAGTTCTTC
cdr3_aa: CASSVVPGGGNEQFF

d_call: TRBD1
j_call: TRBJ1-4
clone_size: NA
v_call: TRBV9
cdr3_nt: TGTGCCAGCAGCAGGCAGGGGGCGACTAATGAAAAACTGTTTTTT
cdr3_aa: CASSRQGATNEKLFF

d_call: TRBD1
j_call: TRBJ1-6
clone_size: NA
v_call: TRBV5-4
cdr3_nt: TGTGCCAGCAGTCAAACAGGGGAAGGCTTCCTCCACTTT
cdr3_aa: CASSQTGEGFLHF

d_call: NA
j_call: TRBJ2-1
clone_size: NA
v_call: TRBV2
cdr3_nt: TGTGCCAGCAGTGGAGGTGGGTTATTGTCATTGAATGAGCAGTTCTTC
cdr3_aa: CASSGGGLLSLNEQFF

d_call: NA
j_call: TRBJ2-3
clone_size: NA
v_call: TRBV21-1
cdr3_nt: TGTGCCAGCAGCAAGGGTGGGACAGGGGGGACAGATACGCAGTATTTT
cdr3_aa: CASSKGGTGGTDTQYF

d_call: TRBD1
j_call: TRBJ2-5
clone_size: NA
v_call: TRBV27
cdr3_nt: TGTGCCAGCAGTTTTCTCGGGACAGGGCTCCAAGAGACCCAGTACTTC
cdr3_aa: CASSFLGTGLQETQYF

d_call: NA
j_call: TRBJ2-5
clone_size: NA
v_call: TRBV7-6
cdr3_nt: TGTGCCAGCAGCCCGGGGTGGGAGACCCAGTACTTC
cdr3_aa: CASSPGWETQYF

d_call: NA
j_call: TRBJ1-3
clone_size: NA
v_call: TRBV9
cdr3_nt: TGTGCCAGCAGCGTAAGCCAAAGCTCTGGAAACACCATATATTTT
cdr3_aa: CASSVSQSSGNTIYF

d_call: TRBD2
j_call: TRBJ2-7
clone_size: once
v_call: TRBV19
cdr3_nt: TGTGCCAGTAGTATCTTAGCGGGAAATCCCTACGAGCAGTACTTC
cdr3_aa: CASSILAGNPYEQYF

d_call: NA
j_call: TRBJ2-5
clone_size: NA
v_call: TRBV2
cdr3_nt: TGTGCCAGCAGTGATCAGGGTTTTGAGACCCAGTACTTC
cdr3_aa: CASSDQGFETQYF

d_call: TRBD2
j_call: TRBJ2-3
clone_size: NA
v_call: TRBV5-1
cdr3_nt: TGCGCCAGCAGCTTGGATCGGCGGGAGGGCACAGATACGCAGTATTTT
cdr3_aa: CASSLDRREGTDTQYF

d_call: TRBD1
j_call: TRBJ1-6
clone_size: NA
v_call: TRBV18
cdr3_nt: TGTGCCAGCTCACCCCAGAACAGGGGTAATTCACCCCTCCACTTT
cdr3_aa: CASSPQNRGNSPLHF

d_call: NA
j_call: TRBJ1-5
clone_size: NA
v_call: TRBV11-2
cdr3_nt: TGTGCCAGCAGCTCACAGGGAAATCAGCCCCAGCATTTT
cdr3_aa: CASSSQGNQPQHF

d_call: TRBD1
j_call: TRBJ1-6
clone_size: NA
v_call: TRBV4-1
cdr3_nt: TGCGCCAGCAGCCACACAGGGGGTTCCTATAATTCACCCCTCCACTTT
cdr3_aa: CASSHTGGSYNSPLHF

d_call: TRBD2
j_call: TRBJ2-5
clone_size: once
v_call: TRBV6-6
cdr3_nt: TGTGCCAGCAGTTACCCTAGCGGGGGGGTTCAAGAGACCCAGTACTTC
cdr3_aa: CASSYPSGGVQETQYF

d_call: NA
j_call: TRBJ1-2
clone_size: NA
v_call: TRBV15
cdr3_nt: TGTGCCACCAGCAAGGAGGCCGGCTGGAGGGGCTACACCTTC
cdr3_aa: CATSKEAGWRGYTF

d_call: TRBD1
j_call: TRBJ1-4
clone_size: NA
v_call: TRBV6-5
cdr3_nt: TGTGCCAGCAGGGACAGGGGCGCCTCTAATGAAAAACTGTTTTTT
cdr3_aa: CASRDRGASNEKLFF

d_call: NA
j_call: TRBJ1-2
clone_size: NA
v_call: TRBV6-2/TRBV6-3
cdr3_nt: TGTGCCAGCAGTTACATCGGCTATGGCTACACCTTC
cdr3_aa: CASSYIGYGYTF

d_call: TRBD1
j_call: TRBJ1-5
clone_size: NA
v_call: TRBV12-5
cdr3_nt: TGTGCTAGTGGGGGGACAGGAGGAGGCGATCAGCCCCAGCATTTT
cdr3_aa: CASGGTGGGDQPQHF

d_call: NA
j_call: TRBJ2-3
clone_size: NA
v_call: TRBV9
cdr3_nt: TGTGCCAGCAGCGCTGTAGCGTGGGCCACAGATACGCAGTATTTT
cdr3_aa: CASSAVAWATDTQYF

d_call: TRBD2
j_call: TRBJ2-1
clone_size: NA
v_call: TRBV19
cdr3_nt: TGTGCCAGTAGTATAGGACTAGCGGGGAACTCCTACAATGAGCAGTTCTTC
cdr3_aa: CASSIGLAGNSYNEQFF

d_call: TRBD1
j_call: TRBJ1-1
clone_size: NA
v_call: TRBV5-4
cdr3_nt: TGTGCCAGCAGCTCCCCGGGACAGGGGGACACTGAAGCTTTCTTT
cdr3_aa: CASSSPGQGDTEAFF

d_call: NA
j_call: TRBJ1-3
clone_size: NA
v_call: TRBV9
cdr3_nt: TGTGCCAGCAGCGGCCAACTCGCGTCTGGAAACACCATATATTTT
cdr3_aa: CASSGQLASGNTIYF

d_call: TRBD1
j_call: TRBJ1-1
clone_size: once
v_call: TRBV7-2
cdr3_nt: TGTGCCAGCAGCTTAGCTTCGAGACAGGGGGCCGCTTTCTTT
cdr3_aa: CASSLASRQGAAFF

d_call: TRBD2
j_call: TRBJ2-1
clone_size: NA
v_call: TRBV18
cdr3_nt: TGTGCCAGCTCACCGGTGGGAGGGAATGAGCAGTTCTTC
cdr3_aa: CASSPVGGNEQFF

d_call: NA
j_call: TRBJ2-7
clone_size: NA
v_call: TRBV5-6
cdr3_nt: TGTGCCAGCAGCTGGGTAGGACGGGAGTCCTACGAGCAGTACTTC
cdr3_aa: CASSWVGRESYEQYF

d_call: TRBD1
j_call: TRBJ2-7
clone_size: NA
v_call: TRBV5-6
cdr3_nt: TGTGCCAGCAGCCAGGACAGGGGCTACGAGCAGTACTTC
cdr3_aa: CASSQDRGYEQYF

d_call: TRBD1
j_call: TRBJ2-7
clone_size: NA
v_call: TRBV10-3
cdr3_nt: TGTGCCACTAGACAGGGGATGTACGAGCAGTACTTC
cdr3_aa: CATRQGMYEQYF

d_call: NA
j_call: TRBJ1-1
clone_size: NA
v_call: TRBV5-8
cdr3_nt: TGTGCCAGCAGCCTCGGACAAATGAACACTGAAGCTTTCTTT
cdr3_aa: CASSLGQMNTEAFF

d_call: TRBD1
j_call: TRBJ1-1
clone_size: NA
v_call: TRBV5-4
cdr3_nt: TGTGCCAGCAGCGGACAGGGGGTGAACACTGAAGCTTTCTTT
cdr3_aa: CASSGQGVNTEAFF

d_call: NA
j_call: TRBJ1-1
clone_size: NA
v_call: TRBV6-5
cdr3_nt: TGTGCCAGCAGTTACCTGAGGGGAGGACCAAACACTGAAGCTTTCTTT
cdr3_aa: CASSYLRGGPNTEAFF

d_call: TRBD2
j_call: TRBJ2-5
clone_size: NA
v_call: TRBV6-5
cdr3_nt: TGTGCCAGCAGTTGGGCGGGAGTAAAGCAGGAGACCCAGTACTTC
cdr3_aa: CASSWAGVKQETQYF

d_call: NA
j_call: TRBJ2-3
clone_size: NA
v_call: TRBV6-1
cdr3_nt: TGTGCCAGCAGTGGTGGACACTTACTGATCACAGATACGCAGTATTTT
cdr3_aa: CASSGGHLLITDTQYF

d_call: NA
j_call: TRBJ1-5
clone_size: once
v_call: TRBV18
cdr3_nt: TGTGCCAGCTCCTATGATAGCAATCAGCCCCAGCATTTT
cdr3_aa: CASSYDSNQPQHF

d_call: NA
j_call: TRBJ1-1
clone_size: NA
v_call: TRBV10-1
cdr3_nt: TGCGCCAGCAGTGAGTCGACTGGGAACACTGAAGCTTTCTTT
cdr3_aa: CASSESTGNTEAFF

d_call: TRBD1
j_call: TRBJ2-3
clone_size: NA
v_call: TRBV5-4
cdr3_nt: TGTGCCAGCAGCCAAGGGGGCTACTCAGATACGCAGTATTTT
cdr3_aa: CASSQGGYSDTQYF

d_call: NA
j_call: TRBJ2-3
clone_size: NA
v_call: TRBV9
cdr3_nt: TGTGCCAGCAGCGTAGGAGCAGGGACTAGCACAGATACGCAGTATTTT
cdr3_aa: CASSVGAGTSTDTQYF